This T cell receptor beta chain came from a study of blood T cell repertoires in COVID-19 (TCRdb year 2020). Study-level background: Samples from collaborators originated in the United States, Italy and Spain and spanned both the acute and convalescent phases of COVID-19. The samples were drawn from the first 160 participants of the ongoing ImmuneRACE study and from 1,254 subjects provided by 6 global collaborators. Subjects who had been exposed to COVID-19, were actively infected with it, or had recovered from it provided the deeply sampled blood TCRbeta repertoires that made up the dataset. Where available, HLA class I and class II types were taken from metadata supplied by the sample provider and were not determined by assay-based typing. The repertoires were made available in a free public database intended to serve as a resource for research on the immune response to SARS-CoV-2. The material from the prospective study consisted of cDNA or gDNA derived from T cells, B-cell-depleted T cells, or PBMCs. A de-identified subject ID, COVID-19 status, age in years and sex were almost always included in the sample metadata. Study-wide conclusions, independent of this receptor: How much clinical and demographic metadata was included differed by source and by participant, and the metadata was provided uncurated.

Based on the germline V gene, the CDR1 and CDR2 sequences are MDHEN and SYDVKM. There are 15 amino acids in the CDR3, from cysteine to phenylalanine inclusive. Just the 45-base CDR3 DNA is kept, in frame starting at base 1. V and J are trimmed by 6 bases and 1 base, and the gene matches miss 5 bases of the junction. One collaborating source in Seattle enrolled patients during active infection and followed them longitudinally through the course of disease. Collaborating institutions collected whole blood in K2EDTA tubes following their own protocols. Collaborator samples were shipped for TCRbeta analysis as frozen whole blood, isolated PBMCs, or DNA extracted from either sample type. TCRbeta CDR3 regions were amplified from genomic DNA by means of the immunoSEQ Assay, a bias-controlled multiplex PCR. As for the original processing: Within the assay, amplification of reference gene primers was used to estimate how many nucleated cells each sample contained. To quantify the absolute abundance of each unique TCRbeta CDR3 rearrangement, sequence reads were collapsed and filtered. Productive Simpson clonality was computed per sample as the square root of Simpson's diversity index over productive rearrangements. In its TCRdb copy, this immuneACCESS table keeps in-frame sequences only and misses some clones. Where compared with another copy, unresolved V genes explain less than half of these, and the others have no known cause. For V, J and clone size, that table is used; D and trimming come from the DNA. The sample has some 160,000 clones on record, around 87% of them singletons. 10% to 13% of the sample rests with the top ten.

Points on this clone: This clone's antigen is unknown. Base quality data are lacking; no much larger clone is found one base away.

The sequence derives from a woman in her 70s with COVID-19, enrolled during active disease. The sample taken for sequencing was peripheral blood. The chain links TRBV28 with TRBJ1-1; 10 central nucleotides agree with TRBD1. This receptor carries the CDR3 CASRTDRGQNTEAFF. The DNA is TGTGCCAGCAGGACCGACAGGGGGCAGAACACTGAAGCTTTCTTT.